These 28 T cell receptor beta chains share one sample of origin, sequenced in a study of T cell responses to AZD1222 COVID-19 vaccine. This table comes from immunoSEQ multiplex PCR, and its TCRdb copy is limited to in-frame clones, with some not included. The sample contains around 160,000 clones, 75% to 90% of which appear only once. Source: peripheral blood, taken on day 0 of MenACWY control vaccination. The receptors derive from an adult in good health.

This clone occurred once. The chain couples TRBV12-5 to TRBJ1-3; 9 bases are shared with TRBD1. The CDR3 sequence is 17 residues long. Trimming removed 1 base from V and 0 bases from J; junction bases left unmatched: 4. Germline V gives CDR1 LGHNT, CDR2 FRNRAP. The CDR3 DNA reads TGTGCTAGTGGTTTGGGACAGGGGGAGATCTCTGGAAACACCATATATTTT. Amino acids: CASGLGQGEISGNTIYF.

The rearrangement links TRBV6-5 to TRBJ1-2; TRBD1 is a possible D gene (5 bases). This CDR3 comprises 16 residues. Germline CDR1 is MNHEY and CDR2 is SVGAGI. V was clipped by 0 bases and J by 7 bases, with 18 bases between them. The CDR3 is CASSYSSYGGRFGYTF. CDR3 bases: TGTGCCAGCAGTTACTCTTCATACGGGGGACGATTTGGCTACACCTTC.

This sequence joins TRBV19 and TRBJ2-6, with D possibly TRBD2 on 6 matching bases. Trimming took off 4 bases at V and 2 bases at J, with 12 bases between the two ends. This CDR3 has 16 amino acids. CDR1 is LNHDA and CDR2 is SQIVND in the germline V gene (reference sequence). The CDR3 here is CASSRGEGTGANVLTF. The CDR3 nucleotides read TGTGCCAGTAGTAGGGGGGAAGGGACTGGGGCCAACGTCCTGACTTTC.

The V gene is TRBV27, the J gene TRBJ2-1; D gene ambiguous. CDR1 and CDR2 from the germline V gene are MNHEY and SMNVEV (reference sequence). V was pared by 0 bases and J by 3 bases, with 9 bases between. This CDR3 is built from 15 residues. CDR3 residues: CASSLSGRYYNEQFF. The DNA for the CDR3 is TGTGCCAGCAGTTTATCAGGCCGTTACTACAATGAGCAGTTCTTC.

This clone is deemed medium-sized. The chain is built from TRBV7-9 and TRBJ2-7; D possibly corresponds to TRBD2 (5 bases). The germline V gene encodes CDR1 SEHNR and CDR2 FQNEAQ (reference sequence). This CDR3 has 14 residues. Trimming stripped 2 bases from V and 0 bases from J, with 8 bases between. The CDR3 sequence is CASSLPGSSYEQYF. The DNA for the CDR3 is TGTGCCAGCAGCTTACCGGGGAGCTCCTACGAGCAGTACTTC.

The chain joins TRBV18 to TRBJ2-7; the D call may be TRBD1 or TRBD2 (5 bases each). Germline V gives CDR1 KGHSH, CDR2 LQKENI. This CDR3 region has 15 residues. V was cut by 2 bases and J by 1 base, with 12 bases left in between. CDR3 region: CASSPFRGPSYEQYF. The CDR3 DNA sequence: TGTGCCAGCTCACCATTCCGGGGCCCGTCCTACGAGCAGTACTTC.

This clone appeared once. The J gene is TRBJ1-1, the V gene TRBV6-6; D perhaps matches TRBD1 (6 bases). With 6 bases removed from V and 6 bases from J, the gap between germline ends came to 11 bases. Germline values: CDR1 MNHNY, CDR2 SVGAGI (reference sequence). The CDR3 sequence is 12 residues long. This CDR3 reads CASSTGTPEAFF. The CDR3 DNA reads as TGTGCCAGCAGCACCGGGACACCTGAAGCTTTCTTT.

V is TRBV5-1 and J is TRBJ2-3, with 15 bases aligning to TRBD2. The V and J ends lost 0 bases and 1 base, in that order; junction bases with no gene match: 3. The CDR3 has 18 residues. The V gene's germline CDR1 is SGHRS and CDR2 YFSETQ. CDR3 coding DNA: TGCGCCAGCAGCTTGGCCCGGACTAGCGGGGGGGGCACAGATACGCAGTATTTT. Protein sequence: CASSLARTSGGGTDTQYF.

This clone came up once. The V gene is TRBV29-1, the J gene TRBJ1-1; the match to TRBD1 covers 10 bases. This CDR3 is built from 14 residues. The J segment lost 5 bases and the V segment lost 4 bases, leaving 7 bases of the junction unmatched. Germline assignment: CDR1 SQVTM and CDR2 ANQGSEA. CDR3 coding DNA: TGCAGCGTTGTACTCGGACAGGGGGGGACTGAAGCTTTCTTT. The encoded protein is CSVVLGQGGTEAFF.

This clone was detected only a few times. The V and J genes are TRBV27 and TRBJ1-5; weak D call: TRBD1 (6 bases). This CDR3 spans 13 amino acids. CDR1 and CDR2 (germline): MNHEY, SMNVEV (reference sequence). Trimming stripped 6 bases from V and 6 bases from J, with 12 bases between. The CDR3 loop is CASRQGSAQPQHF. CDR3 coding DNA: TGTGCCAGCAGACAGGGTTCGGCTCAGCCCCAGCATTTT.

The CDR3 nucleotides read TGTGCCAGCGGTCAGAGGGTCGGCGGGCCCCAGCATTTT. Translated: CASGQRVGGPQHF. The rearrangement links TRBV27 to TRBJ1-5, with no clear D. The CDR3 extends over 13 amino acids. Trimming pared 8 bases from V and 9 bases from J, leaving 17 bases between. Germline assignment: CDR1 MNHEY and CDR2 SMNVEV (reference sequence).

This clone was counted a single time. This chain uses TRBV28 with TRBJ1-2, with 7 bases fitting TRBD1. This CDR3 comprises 14 residues. The trim removed 4 bases at V and 4 bases at J, leaving 6 bases unmatched. Germline-derived CDR1 and CDR2 are MDHEN and SYDVKM. The CDR3 DNA reads TGTGCCAGCAGTTCACAGGGGTGGAGCTATGGCTACACCTTC. Translation: CASSSQGWSYGYTF.

This chain links TRBV25-1 with TRBJ2-3, with 9 bases matching TRBD2. The germline CDR1 and CDR2 sequences are MGHDK and SYGVNS. V lost 0 bases, J lost 6 bases, and 4 bases stayed unmatched. The CDR3 totals 15 residues. The CDR3: CASSEYKRGADTQYF. The CDR3 region has the DNA TGTGCCAGCAGTGAATACAAGCGGGGGGCTGATACGCAGTATTTT.

The table lists this clone with a few counts. The V call is TRBV7-8, the J call TRBJ2-2, with 7 bases aligning to TRBD2. CDR1 and CDR2 (germline): SGHVS, FQNEAQ. J lost 4 bases, V lost 0 bases, and 5 bases had no gene match. The CDR3 consists of 16 residues. The CDR3 DNA sequence: TGTGCCAGCAGCTTAGCAAGACTAGCCGGCACCGGGGAGCTGTTTTTT. It yields the protein CASSLARLAGTGELFF.

This rearrangement joins TRBV3-1 (or the pseudogene TRBV3-2) to TRBJ1-1; D gene uncertain. CDR1 and CDR2 (germline): LGHDT, YNNKEL (reference sequence). V was trimmed by 0 bases and J by 10 bases, leaving 18 bases between them. The CDR3 has 15 amino acids. CDR3 DNA sequence: TGTGCCAGCAGCCAAGATTGGAGAGGGAAAAGTGGAGCTTTCTTT. Protein: CASSQDWRGKSGAFF.

This chain connects TRBV25-1 to TRBJ1-4; no clear D gene. Trimming pared 3 bases from V and 6 bases from J, leaving 5 bases between. Germline loops: CDR1 MGHDK, CDR2 SYGVNS. The CDR3 spans 12 residues. CDR3 protein: CASSDYYEKLFF. CDR3 nucleotides: TGTGCCAGCAGTGACTATTATGAAAAACTGTTTTTT.

This chain uses TRBV6-1 with TRBJ1-1; possibly TRBD1 for D (5 bases). The CDR3 is made up of 15 amino acids. The ends were cut back, 2 bases at V and 10 bases at J, with 20 bases in the middle. CDR1 is MNHNS and CDR2 is SASEGT in the germline V gene. The DNA of the CDR3 is TGTGCCAGCAGTGAATCTGCCCCCAGGGCACCGATAGCTTTCTTT. Translating it yields CASSESAPRAPIAFF.

The rearrangement joins TRBV28 to TRBJ1-2; D not certain. This CDR3 spans 13 amino acids. Between the trimmed V and J ends, which lost 6 bases and 0 bases, there was a span of 8 bases. Germline V gives CDR1 MDHEN, CDR2 SYDVKM. DNA for the CDR3: TGTGCCAGCAGCCCTCCCCCTAACTATGGCTACACCTTC. Its protein is CASSPPPNYGYTF.

The chain has TRBV7-7 and TRBJ2-5; 13 nucleotides agree with TRBD2. Germline CDR1 SSHAT, CDR2 FNYEAQ (reference sequence). Trimming removed 5 bases from V and 7 bases from J; junction bases left unmatched: 7. This CDR3 comprises 15 residues. The CDR3 DNA sequence: TGTGCCAGCAGCCGGACTAGCGGGGGTTCGGGGACCCAGTACTTC. This gives the protein CASSRTSGGSGTQYF.

The chain links TRBV6-5 to TRBJ1-1; TRBD1 matches 8 bases. The junction had 8 bases not matched to a gene; V was cut back by 0 bases and J by 11 bases. The CDR3 spans 14 residues. Germline CDR1 is MNHEY and CDR2 is SVGAGI. This CDR3 is CASSYSRQGLVAFF. CDR3 DNA: TGTGCCAGCAGTTACTCGAGACAGGGGTTAGTGGCTTTCTTT.

The gene calls are TRBV19 and TRBJ1-6; weak D call: TRBD1 (5 bases). This CDR3 spans 14 amino acids. Trimming cost V 8 bases and J 0 bases, with 8 bases left between them. CDR1 and CDR2 from the germline V gene are LNHDA and SQIVND (reference sequence). The CDR3 nucleotides read TGTGCCAGTCAGGGTCTCTCCTATAATTCACCCCTCCACTTT. Its translation is CASQGLSYNSPLHF.

The rearrangement joins TRBV27 to TRBJ2-1; 11 positions match TRBD2. Germline CDR1 reads MNHEY; CDR2 reads SMNVEV (reference sequence). The CDR3 extends over 14 amino acids. The V and J ends lost 3 bases and 8 bases, in that order; junction bases with no gene match: 3. CDR3 protein: CASSLGLAADEQFF. The CDR3 coding sequence is TGTGCCAGCAGTTTGGGACTAGCGGCTGATGAGCAGTTCTTC.

CDR3 protein: CASGGLGVGYGYTF. DNA for the CDR3: TGTGCCAGTGGTGGTTTGGGTGTTGGCTATGGCTACACCTTC. J is TRBJ1-2 and V is TRBV28, with D unclear. With 9 bases removed from V and 4 bases from J, the gap between germline ends came to 18 bases. Germline CDR1 MDHEN, CDR2 SYDVKM. The CDR3 extends over 14 amino acids.

This clone was seen only a few times. This chain connects TRBV11-2 to TRBJ2-2; weak D call: TRBD2 (6 bases). The CDR3 is made up of 14 amino acids. Looked up from germline, CDR1 is SGHAT and CDR2 is FQNNGV. Trimming left V 5 bases short and J 4 bases short, with 11 bases between. The CDR3 DNA sequence: TGTGCCAGCAGCCCGGACTATCGCACCGGGGAGCTGTTTTTT. This codes for CASSPDYRTGELFF. The full variable domain, in which reference TRBV11-2 and TRBJ2-2 provide the parts outside the CDR3, is EAGVAQSPRYKIIEKRQSVAFWCNPISGHATLYWYQQILGQGPKLLIQFQNNGVVDDSQLPKDRFSAERLKGVDSTLKIQPAKLEDSAVYLCASSPDYRTGELFFGEGSRLTVL.

This chain links TRBV28 with TRBJ2-5, with 7 bases lining up with TRBD2. CDR1 and CDR2 from the germline V gene are MDHEN and SYDVKM. V shed 5 bases and J 4 bases; nucleotides not matched to a gene: 10. The CDR3 covers 15 residues. This CDR3 reads CASSQAGRSLETQYF. The CDR3 DNA follows: TGTGCCAGCAGTCAAGCGGGACGGAGCCTAGAGACCCAGTACTTC.

This chain connects TRBV7-9 to TRBJ2-5, with D hard to call. CDR3 length equals 12 residues. V lost 6 bases, J lost 5 bases, and 10 bases lay in between. Germline V gene lookup returns CDR1 SEHNR and CDR2 FQNEAQ (reference sequence). CDR3 sequence (DNA): TGTGCCAGCAGGGGATTAGACGAGACCCAGTACTTC. Its protein is CASRGLDETQYF.

V usage is TRBV2 and J usage is TRBJ1-5; the D is unclear. CDR1 SNHLY and CDR2 FYNNEI come from the germline V gene. Trimming pared 1 base from V and 4 bases from J, leaving 11 bases between. This CDR3 has 15 residues. The CDR3 bases are TGTGCCAGCAGTGAAGGTGTAATACAGAATCAGCCCCAGCATTTT. Amino acids: CASSEGVIQNQPQHF.

The V call is TRBV7-9, the J call TRBJ1-3; no reliable D call. CDR1 and CDR2 from the germline V gene are SEHNR and FQNEAQ (reference sequence). V shed 2 bases and J shed 0 bases, with 5 bases lying between them. This CDR3 region has 14 residues. CDR3 protein: CASSLRDSGNTIYF. The DNA for the CDR3 is TGTGCCAGCAGCTTACGGGACTCTGGAAACACCATATATTTT.